The 12 T cell receptor beta chains in this list originate from one sample, sequenced in a study of beta chain features in type 1 diabetes. Reverse transcribing all isolated RNA meant expressed TCRB transcripts were sequenced. Sequencing used immunoSEQ multiplex PCR; TCRdb keeps in-frame clones, though not all of them. The table has nearly 250,000 clones, less than 15% seen once. What was sequenced was naive CD4+ T cells from blood. All receptors come from a woman aged 40-49 years in good health.

This clone was seen just once. The chain joins TRBV18 to TRBJ2-7; D might be TRBD1 (5 bases). V gave up 8 bases and J gave up 3 bases, with 14 bases separating them. The germline V gene has CDR1 KGHSH and CDR2 LQKENI. The length of the CDR3 is 13 residues. CDR3 protein: CASQGPGHYEQYF. In DNA, the CDR3 is TGTGCCAGCCAGGGCCCAGGCCACTACGAGCAGTACTTC.

This clone occurred a few times. The rearrangement links TRBV2 to TRBJ2-1; maybe TRBD1 (7 bases). Germline V gene data show CDR1 as SNHLY and CDR2 as FYNNEI. CDR3 length: 15 amino acids. Trimming removed 5 bases at V and 0 bases at J, with 11 bases between. This chain's CDR3 is CASSMQGGSYNEQFF. In DNA form, the CDR3 reads TGTGCCAGCAGTATGCAGGGGGGCTCCTACAATGAGCAGTTCTTC. Complete variable domain (other parts from reference TRBV2 and TRBJ2-1): EPEVTQTPSHQVTQMGQEVILRCVPISNHLYFYWYRQILGQKVEFLVSFYNNEISEKSEIFDDQFSVERPDGSNFTLKIRSTKLEDSAMYFCASSMQGGSYNEQFFGPGTRLTVL.

The V call is TRBV11-3, the J call TRBJ2-1; D uncertain. Trimming removed 1 base from V and 3 bases from J, with 4 bases in between. The CDR3 has 13 residues. CDR1 is SGHNT and CDR2 is YENEEA in the germline V gene. CDR3 region: CASSLAGYNEQFF. For the CDR3, the DNA is TGTGCCAGCAGCTTAGCAGGCTACAATGAGCAGTTCTTC.

J is TRBJ2-5 and V is TRBV29-1, with D possibly TRBD1 on 5 matching bases. CDR1 is SQVTM and CDR2 is ANQGSEA in the germline V gene. The CDR3 loop spans 12 amino acids. V shed 8 bases and J shed 1 base, with 11 bases lying between them. CDR3 sequence reads: CSYIRGQETQYF. CDR3 DNA: TGCAGCTATATAAGGGGCCAAGAGACCCAGTACTTC.

A few counts support this clone. The J gene is TRBJ1-6, the V gene TRBV2; 8 nucleotides match TRBD1. From germline, CDR1 is SNHLY and CDR2 FYNNEI. The CDR3 consists of 15 residues. The V segment lost 6 bases and the J segment 7 bases; nucleotides outside the gene matches: 8. The CDR3 here is CASSKGQGTNSPLHF. The CDR3 coding sequence is TGTGCCAGCAGCAAAGGACAGGGAACGAATTCACCCCTCCACTTT.

This clone appeared a few times. This chain uses TRBV2 with TRBJ2-7; TRBD2 might be the D (6 bases). Germline CDR1 SNHLY, CDR2 FYNNEI. The CDR3 length is 14 residues. V dropped 9 bases and J dropped 9 bases, with 24 bases sitting between them. The CDR3 region has the DNA TGTGCCAGTAACGAGAATCCGGGGCCGCGGGGGCAGTACTTC. Its translation is CASNENPGPRGQYF.

This chain joins TRBV6-5 and TRBJ1-1, with D possibly matching TRBD1 (6 bases). V lost 7 bases and J 0 bases, leaving 15 bases between the germline ends. Germline lookup yields CDR1 MNHEY and CDR2 SVGAGI. This CDR3 is 15 amino acids long. The CDR3 spells CASTRAGVMNTEAFF. The DNA for the CDR3 is TGTGCCAGCACCAGGGCAGGGGTAATGAACACTGAAGCTTTCTTT.

There are a few counts of this clone. The chain is built from TRBV18 and TRBJ1-2; 9 nucleotides match TRBD1. With V trimmed by 3 bases and J by 2 bases, 4 bases remained unmatched. The length of the CDR3 is 15 residues. Per the germline V gene, CDR1 is KGHSH and CDR2 is LQKENI. Here the CDR3 reads CASSPDRGGNYGYTF. The CDR3 coding sequence is TGTGCCAGCTCACCGGACAGGGGAGGCAACTATGGCTACACCTTC. Full variable domain (remainder filled in from reference TRBV18 and TRBJ1-2): NAGVMQNPRHLVRRRGQEARLRCSPMKGHSHVYWYRQLPEEGLKFMVYLQKENIIDESGMPKERFSAEFPKEGPSILRIQQVVRGDSAAYFCASSPDRGGNYGYTFGSGTRLTVV.

The rearrangement links TRBV9 to TRBJ1-2; the D gene is possibly TRBD1 (5 bases). V was shortened by 0 bases and J by 4 bases, with 10 bases between the two germline ends. The CDR3 loop spans 14 amino acids. Germline assignment: CDR1 SGDLS and CDR2 YYNGEE. This CDR3 is CASSVVRGSYGYTF. The CDR3 region has the DNA TGTGCCAGCAGCGTAGTAAGGGGCAGCTATGGCTACACCTTC.

V is TRBV6-1 and J is TRBJ2-2; 7 nucleotides align to TRBD1. J lost 7 bases, V lost 5 bases, and 4 bases had no gene match. The CDR3 covers 13 residues. Germline V CDR1 and CDR2: MNHNS, SASEGT. CDR3 sequence (DNA): TGTGCCAGCAGTACAGGGGTTGTCGGGGAGCTGTTTTTT. This sequence encodes CASSTGVVGELFF.

This clone was seen only a few times. The chain couples TRBV9 to TRBJ2-5; D call uncertain. Trimming shortened V by 4 bases and J by 7 bases, and 11 bases separated the two germline ends. The CDR3 extends over 12 amino acids. Germline CDR1 SGDLS, CDR2 YYNGEE. The CDR3 bases are TGTGCCAGCAGCTCTTTCGGTGGGACCCAGTACTTC. Amino acid sequence: CASSSFGGTQYF.

The chain recombines TRBV19 with TRBJ2-1; D unclear. The germline V gene encodes CDR1 LNHDA and CDR2 SQIVND (reference sequence). This CDR3 contains 13 residues. Trimming removed 4 bases from V and 4 bases from J, with 8 bases in between. CDR3 in amino acids: CASSRLAYNEQFF. The DNA for the CDR3 is TGTGCCAGTAGTAGACTGGCTTACAATGAGCAGTTCTTC. The full variable domain, in which reference TRBV19 and TRBJ2-1 provide the parts outside the CDR3, is DGGITQSPKYLFRKEGQNVTLSCEQNLNHDAMYWYRQDPGQGLRLIYYSQIVNDFQKGDIAEGYSVSREKKESFPLTVTSAQKNPTAFYLCASSRLAYNEQFFGPGTRLTVL.